This TCR beta chain was captured in a study of T cell responses to AZD1222 COVID-19 vaccine. Study details: Pooling of second doses given at about 4 or about 12 weeks was done.

Study-wide points: There were vaccine-associated CD4 TCRs across spike, dominant at 160-218 and 743-854. Donors were chiefly white British, with a greater number of females, and clonal diversity was perhaps underestimated. Nearly half of spike-specific TCRs reportedly target variant regions that are unmutated in the B.1.351 and B.1.1.7 variants.

The CDR3 is 16 residues long. Germline CDR1 reads SGHTA; CDR2 reads FQGNSA. The germline V and J ends were trimmed by 1 base and 5 bases, with 15 bases remaining between them. Details on this clone: Its antigen is unidentified.

Repertoires were generated with immunoSEQ multiplex PCR, while TCRdb's copy carries only in-frame clones and drops some. The top ten hold roughly 5% of the sample, which has 120,000 to 150,000 clones, approximately 94% seen once. V usage is TRBV7-2 and J usage is TRBJ1-5; D is perhaps TRBD1 (6 bases). The sequence was obtained from an adult in good health. Sequencing used peripheral blood, obtained on day 0 of AZD1222 vaccination. The CDR3 nucleotides read TGTGCCAGCAGCTTAGTGGGAGGACAGTCCTATCAGCCCCAGCATTTT. Protein sequence: CASSLVGGQSYQPQHF.